This T cell receptor (beta chain) was identified in a study of OX40 agonist ivuxolimab in advanced cancers. Study-wide context: The dose-escalation cohort was approximately 81% male, with a mean age of about 58 years, ranging about 23 to 90. Study-wide findings and caveats: Clonal expansion from baseline to week 6 occurred in both CD4+ and CD8+ T cells.

Profiled with immunoSEQ multiplex PCR; TCRdb holds only in-frame clones, not every one. Of around 100,000 clones in the sample, around 90% were seen once. The CDR3 is made up of 16 amino acids. V lost 9 bases to trimming and J lost 10 bases; unmatched junction nucleotides: 20. Germline values: CDR1 LNHDA, CDR2 SQIVND (reference sequence). Details on this clone: Its target is unknown.

Sequencing was performed on CD4+ or CD8+ T cells sorted from blood, taken in a trial of the OX40 agonist ivuxolimab. The TCR comes from an adult with an advanced solid tumor such as melanoma, head and neck, liver or kidney cancer. The genes are TRBV19 and TRBJ2-1; TRBD2 matches at 8 bases. CDR3 loop: CASSPWVGGAGLEQFF. In DNA form, the CDR3 reads TGTGCCAGCTCCCCCTGGGTCGGGGGGGCGGGTCTAGAGCAGTTCTTC. Complete variable domain (other parts from reference TRBV19 and TRBJ2-1): DGGITQSPKYLFRKEGQNVTLSCEQNLNHDAMYWYRQDPGQGLRLIYYSQIVNDFQKGDIAEGYSVSREKKESFPLTVTSAQKNPTAFYLCASSPWVGGAGLEQFFGPGTRLTVL.